The 30 T cell receptor beta chains below all came from one sample that was sequenced in a study of T cell repertoires in cytomegalovirus infection. TCRdb itself ran the reads through MiXCR, one entry per CDR3 protein. The sample shows 150,000 to 200,000 distinct CDR3 sequences, over 25% of them seen only once. Sequencing was done on a sample of PBMCs. These receptors all stem from a human donor in good health (CMV status not recorded). Some clones in this sample may be carry-over from other donors' samples.

A few counts support this clonotype. The rearrangement joins TRBV7-3 to TRBJ1-1; D is uncertain. Trimming removed 5 bases from V and 4 bases from J, with 17 bases in between. From germline, CDR1 is SGHTA and CDR2 FQGTGA. The CDR3 has 15 amino acids. The CDR3 protein is CASSRDQTRGTEAFF. CDR3 coding DNA: TGTGCCAGCAGCCGAGACCAGACACGGGGCACTGAAGCTTTCTTT.

V and J are TRBV20-1 and TRBJ2-5, with 7 bases identical to TRBD2. CDR1 is DFQATT, CDR2 SNEGSKA, per germline (reference sequence). The V segment lost 0 bases and the J segment 4 bases; nucleotides outside the gene matches: 5. The CDR3 has 14 amino acids. CDR3 sequence: CSAREGGGVETQYF. The CDR3 DNA is TGCAGTGCTAGAGAGGGGGGAGGGGTAGAGACCCAGTACTTC.

This clonotype was seen a handful of times. This sequence joins TRBV6-1 and TRBJ2-3; 7 nucleotides agree with TRBD1. This CDR3 is 13 amino acids long. V lost 6 bases, J lost 5 bases, and 5 bases stayed unmatched. Germline values: CDR1 MNHNS, CDR2 SASEGT. Written as DNA, the CDR3 is TGTGCCAGCAGCCTGGGACAGTTAGATACGCAGTATTTT. Its protein is CASSLGQLDTQYF.

This clonotype was counted between two and nine times. The V gene is TRBV7-2, the J gene TRBJ2-7; D might be TRBD1 or TRBD2, each matching 5 bases. The germline V gene has CDR1 SGHTA and CDR2 FQGNSA. The CDR3 is 15 residues long. V lost 5 bases and J lost 1, with 15 bases in between. The chain's CDR3 is CASSPELGRSYEQYF. DNA of the CDR3: TGTGCCAGCAGCCCGGAGCTGGGACGGTCCTACGAGCAGTACTTC.

V is TRBV29-1 and J is TRBJ2-7, with 14 bases that match TRBD2. This CDR3 is 13 amino acids long. V was clipped by 6 bases and J by 5 bases; unmatched bases: 3. From germline, CDR1 is SQVTM and CDR2 ANQGSEA. The CDR3 spells CSVGLAGEDEQYF. Written as DNA, the CDR3 is TGCAGCGTGGGACTAGCGGGGGAAGACGAGCAGTACTTC.

This sequence joins TRBV19 and TRBJ1-1; D perhaps matches TRBD1 (6 bases). Germline loops: CDR1 LNHDA, CDR2 SQIVND (reference sequence). V dropped 8 bases and J dropped 4 bases, with 14 bases sitting between them. The CDR3 extends over 13 amino acids. This CDR3 is CASSQGSSTEAFF. DNA of the CDR3: TGTGCCAGTTCTCAGGGGTCCAGCACTGAAGCTTTCTTT.

The V call is TRBV12-3 or TRBV12-4, the J call TRBJ2-6; unclear D gene. The CDR3 totals 14 residues. Trimming cost V 6 bases and J 3 bases, with 9 bases left between them. The CDR3 sequence: CASSGENGANVLTF. In DNA, the CDR3 is TGTGCCAGCAGCGGAGAAAATGGGGCCAACGTCCTGACTTTC.

There are a few counts of this clonotype. The chain joins TRBV7-9 to TRBJ1-5; unclear D gene. The V gene lost 5 bases and the J gene lost 0 bases, with 14 bases spanning the gap. This CDR3 has 16 residues. Germline CDR1 is SEHNR and CDR2 is FQNEAQ (reference sequence). The CDR3 spells CASSRGTEYSNQPQHF. The CDR3 bases are TGTGCCAGCAGCCGAGGCACAGAGTATAGCAATCAGCCCCAGCATTTT.

A note on this clonotype: The junction departs from the called germline gene at one end, perhaps through a read error. The J gene is TRBJ2-1, the V gene TRBV12-3 or TRBV12-4, with D unresolved. The length of the CDR3 is 13 residues. CDR3: CARSLHGWNEQFF. The CDR3 DNA is TGTGCCCGCAGTTTGCATGGGTGGAATGAGCAGTTCTTC.

This chain connects TRBV3-1 to TRBJ1-5; TRBD1 might be the D (5 bases). The CDR3 contains 14 residues. The germline gives CDR1 LGHDT, CDR2 YNNKEL (reference sequence). Between the trimmed V and J ends, which lost 6 bases and 6 bases, there was a span of 15 bases. CDR3 DNA: TGTGCCAGCAGTCCGGGCCTAGGGACTCAGCCCCAGCATTTT. The encoded protein is CASSPGLGTQPQHF.

A few counts support this clonotype. The CDR3 sequence: CASRGTPLSSPLHF. The CDR3 nucleotides read TGTGCCAGCAGAGGGACACCTCTTAGTTCACCCCTCCACTTT. The chain has TRBV12-3 or TRBV12-4 and TRBJ1-6, with D perhaps matching TRBD1 (6 bases). This CDR3 comprises 14 residues. With 6 bases removed from V and 9 bases from J, the gap between germline ends came to 15 bases.

In its sample, this clonotype was seen many times. V and J are TRBV12-3 or TRBV12-4 and TRBJ1-4; 7 positions agree with TRBD1. V lost 5 bases and J lost 5; bases outside the gene matches: 8. The length of the CDR3 is 15 residues. The CDR3 sequence is CASSPGYRGNEKLFF. The CDR3 DNA follows: TGTGCCAGCAGTCCTGGATACAGGGGAAATGAAAAACTGTTTTTT.

The table lists this clonotype with a few counts. The chain couples TRBV18 to TRBJ2-5; 8 bases map to TRBD1. Germline V gene sequence: CDR1 KGHSH, CDR2 LQKENI. After removal of 1 base from V and 5 bases from J, the junction contained 6 bases not matched to a gene. There are 15 residues in the CDR3. CDR3 sequence (DNA): TGTGCCAGCTCACCACTTCAGGGGGCGGCGGAGACCCAGTACTTC. This sequence encodes CASSPLQGAAETQYF.

The chain is built from TRBV6-2 or TRBV6-3 and TRBJ1-5; no firm D call. V was cut by 6 bases and J by 8 bases, with 14 bases left in between. Germline loops: CDR1 MNHEY, CDR2 SVGEGT. CDR3 length equals 13 residues. In DNA form, the CDR3 reads TGTGCCAGCAGCACCGGAAGCTATAAGCCCCAGCATTTT. It specifies CASSTGSYKPQHF.

The chain combines TRBV30 with TRBJ1-3; D might be TRBD1 (5 bases). V lost 4 bases and J 5 bases, leaving 12 bases between the germline ends. The CDR3 is 13 residues long. CDR1 GTSNPN and CDR2 SVGIG come from the germline V gene (reference sequence). The CDR3 loop reads CAWKPGVRNTIYF. For the CDR3, the DNA is TGTGCCTGGAAGCCGGGGGTGAGAAACACCATATATTTT.

In this sample, this clonotype turned up many times. The gene calls are TRBV7-2 and TRBJ2-5; D is uncertain. V lost 5 bases and J lost 1, with 8 bases in between. In germline, CDR1 is SGHTA, CDR2 FQGNSA. This CDR3 has 13 residues. The CDR3 protein is CASSGSIQETQYF. CDR3 in DNA: TGTGCCAGCAGCGGCAGCATCCAAGAGACCCAGTACTTC.

This clonotype was detected only a few times. The J gene is TRBJ2-1, the V gene TRBV12-3 or TRBV12-4; 12 nucleotides match TRBD2. V gave up 6 bases and J gave up 9 bases; unmatched junction bases: 12. The CDR3 is made up of 16 amino acids. CDR3 DNA sequence: TGTGCCAGCAGCCCTGGAGTACTAGCGGGGGGTGGTGAGCAGTTCTTC. Amino acids: CASSPGVLAGGGEQFF.

This clonotype has a handful of counts. At one end, the junction sequence differs from germline, possibly due to a read error. J is TRBJ1-6 and V is TRBV30; TRBD1 matches 7 bases. This CDR3 contains 13 residues. Germline lookup yields CDR1 GTSNPN and CDR2 SVGIG (reference sequence). CDR3 residues: CAWSDVSGTVSRF. Here the CDR3 DNA reads TGTGCCTGGAGTGACGTCTCCGGGACAGTAAGCCGCTTT.

CDR3 DNA: TGTGCCAGCAGCTTAGGTCAAACGGCAGATACGCAGTATTTT. Residues: CASSLGQTADTQYF. The J gene is TRBJ2-3, the V gene TRBV7-2; D is ambiguous. The V end lost 1 base, the J end lost 4 bases, and 9 bases lay between the germline ends. Germline V lookup: CDR1 SGHTA, CDR2 FQGNSA. The CDR3 runs to 14 residues. Together with reference TRBV7-2 and TRBJ2-3, the CDR3 gives the full variable domain: GAGVSQSPSNKVTEKGKDVELRCDPISGHTALYWYRQSLGQGLEFLIYFQGNSAPDKSGLPSDRFSAERTGGSVSTLTIQRTQQEDSAVYLCASSLGQTADTQYFGPGTRLTVL.

This chain links TRBV2 with TRBJ2-4; the match to TRBD2 covers 9 bases. CDR1 and CDR2 from the germline V gene are SNHLY and FYNNEI. The CDR3 is 18 residues long. The V and J ends lost 2 bases and 0 bases, in that order; junction bases with no gene match: 8. In nucleotides, the CDR3 is TGTGCCAGCAGTGAAAGAGCGGGGGGCGTCCTAGCCAAAAACATTCAGTACTTC. It is translated as CASSERAGGVLAKNIQYF.

This clonotype came up a few times. The rearrangement links TRBV19 to TRBJ1-5; 11 nucleotides line up with TRBD1. Germline CDR1 reads LNHDA; CDR2 reads SQIVND (reference sequence). Unmatched junction bases numbered 6, after V lost 9 bases and J lost 5 bases. CDR3 length equals 14 residues. The CDR3 sequence is CASTGTGGHQPQHF. As DNA, the CDR3 is TGTGCCAGCACCGGGACAGGGGGACATCAGCCCCAGCATTTT.

This clonotype has more than one count but fewer than ten. This chain joins TRBV7-3 and TRBJ2-1; 9 nucleotides match TRBD1. V shed 4 bases, J shed 0 bases, and the junction held 4 bases outside the gene matches. Germline CDR1 SGHTA, CDR2 FQGTGA. This CDR3 has 16 amino acids. Here the CDR3 reads CASSSLQGASYNEQFF. The CDR3 coding sequence is TGTGCCAGCAGCTCGCTACAGGGGGCCTCCTACAATGAGCAGTTCTTC.

The V gene is TRBV10-3, the J gene TRBJ1-2; 9 bases are a match to TRBD1. The CDR3 runs 14 residues. Germline values: CDR1 ENHRY, CDR2 SYGVKD. The J segment lost 3 bases and the V segment lost 6 bases, leaving 5 bases of the junction unmatched. In DNA form, the CDR3 reads TGTGCCATCAGGGGGGACAGGGTCGACTATGGCTACACCTTC. Its translation: CAIRGDRVDYGYTF.

There are many counts of this clonotype. The V call is TRBV7-2, the J call TRBJ2-6; D is unclear. Germline assignment: CDR1 SGHTA and CDR2 FQGNSA. This CDR3 has 18 amino acids. Trimming stripped 1 base from V and 0 bases from J, with 13 bases between. The DNA for the CDR3 is TGTGCCAGCAGCTTAGAGTCTGGATTAATCTCTGGGGCCAACGTCCTGACTTTC. It is translated as CASSLESGLISGANVLTF.

This rearrangement joins TRBV11-2 to TRBJ1-1; tentative D call: TRBD1 (6 bases). The CDR3 extends over 13 amino acids. V gave up 6 bases and J gave up 3 bases, with 11 bases separating them. Germline CDR1 is SGHAT and CDR2 is FQNNGV. CDR3 sequence (DNA): TGTGCCAGCAGACAGGCAGGGGACACTGAAGCTTTCTTT. Amino acid sequence: CASRQAGDTEAFF.

The CDR3 nucleotides are TGTGCCAGCAGTTTCCCCCTGACAGGTAACTCCTACGAGCAGTACTTC. This encodes CASSFPLTGNSYEQYF. V gene TRBV28 combines with J gene TRBJ2-7, with D perhaps matching TRBD1 (6 bases). The CDR3 extends over 16 amino acids. Germline loops: CDR1 MDHEN, CDR2 SYDVKM. Trimming left V 3 bases short and J 0 bases short, with 15 bases between.

V gene TRBV20-1 combines with J gene TRBJ1-1, with unresolved D. From germline, CDR1 is DFQATT and CDR2 SNEGSKA (reference sequence). The CDR3 is 18 residues long. Trimming shortened V by 5 bases and J by 0 bases, and 25 bases separated the two germline ends. CDR3 coding DNA: TGCAGTGCTCCTAGGTATTCTGCCAGAGTTATCATGAACACTGAAGCTTTCTTT. This encodes CSAPRYSARVIMNTEAFF.

This clonotype has just a few counts. The gene calls are TRBV19 and TRBJ1-1, with unresolved D. The V end lost 10 bases, the J end lost 4 bases, and 22 bases lay between the germline ends. CDR3 length: 15 amino acids. The germline gives CDR1 LNHDA, CDR2 SQIVND (reference sequence). CDR3 residues: CATALTQVLSTEAFF. CDR3 DNA: TGTGCCACTGCCCTTACCCAGGTACTGAGCACTGAAGCTTTCTTT. Based on the CDR3 plus reference TRBV19 and TRBJ1-1, the full variable domain is DGGITQSPKYLFRKEGQNVTLSCEQNLNHDAMYWYRQDPGQGLRLIYYSQIVNDFQKGDIAEGYSVSREKKESFPLTVTSAQKNPTAFYLCATALTQVLSTEAFFGQGTRLTVV.

The genes are TRBV6-5 and TRBJ2-1; D unresolved. Deletions cut 5 bases from V and 6 bases from J, with 23 bases between. Germline V gene data show CDR1 as MNHEY and CDR2 as SVGAGI. The CDR3 spans 17 residues. This CDR3 is CASSTPTGRRSGNEQFF. DNA for the CDR3: TGTGCCAGCAGTACCCCGACCGGACGGAGATCGGGCAATGAGCAGTTCTTC.

The rearrangement joins TRBV2 to TRBJ2-3, with unresolved D. Looked up from germline, CDR1 is SNHLY and CDR2 is FYNNEI. V lost 4 bases and J lost 6, with 11 bases in between. CDR3 length equals 13 residues. CDR3 residues: CASSVDSADTQYF. The CDR3 bases are TGTGCCAGCAGTGTAGACTCAGCTGATACGCAGTATTTT.